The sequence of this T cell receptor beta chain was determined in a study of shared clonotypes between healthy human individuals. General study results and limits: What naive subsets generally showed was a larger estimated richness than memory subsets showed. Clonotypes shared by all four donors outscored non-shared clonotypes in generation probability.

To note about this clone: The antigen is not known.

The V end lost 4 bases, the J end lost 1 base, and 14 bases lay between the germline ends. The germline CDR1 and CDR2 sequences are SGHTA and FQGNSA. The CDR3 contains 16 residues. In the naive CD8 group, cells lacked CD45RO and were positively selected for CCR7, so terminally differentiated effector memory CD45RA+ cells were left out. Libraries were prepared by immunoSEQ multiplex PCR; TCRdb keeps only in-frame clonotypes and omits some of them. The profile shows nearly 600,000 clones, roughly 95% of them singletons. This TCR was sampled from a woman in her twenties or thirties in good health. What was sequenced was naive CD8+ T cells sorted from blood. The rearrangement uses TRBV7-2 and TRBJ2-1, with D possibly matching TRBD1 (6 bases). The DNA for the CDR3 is TGTGCCAGCAGCTGGTGGGGGCGGACATCCTACAATGAGCAGTTCTTC. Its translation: CASSWWGRTSYNEQFF. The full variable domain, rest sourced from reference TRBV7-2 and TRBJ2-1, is GAGVSQSPSNKVTEKGKDVELRCDPISGHTALYWYRQSLGQGLEFLIYFQGNSAPDKSGLPSDRFSAERTGGSVSTLTIQRTQQEDSAVYLCASSWWGRTSYNEQFFGPGTRLTVL.